This T cell receptor (beta chain) stems from a study of response to subunit inactivated influenza vaccine. The CDR3 sequence is 11 residues long. Per germline, CDR1 SGHAT and CDR2 FQNNGV. Trimming removed 8 bases at V and 6 bases at J, with 9 bases between. In its sample, this clonotype was seen a few times. Its cognate antigen is unknown. Study observations and caveats: It was the authors' suggestion that each seasonal influenza vaccination recruits few new T cells.

One entry per CDR3 protein, called by TCRdb with MiXCR from the RT-PCR reads. The sample yields roughly 550,000 distinct CDR3 sequences, roughly 23% seen once. These data also formed part of another study, on T cells expressing NK-cell markers. That investigation notes: What made the TCR beta cDNA was 5'RACE template switching with UMIs.

This chain links TRBV11-2 with TRBJ2-3; unclear D gene. Sequencing used CD4+ T cells sorted from PBMCs, obtained about 11 days after vaccination. The sequence was obtained from a man aged 50-59 years who received an inactivated influenza vaccine. In DNA, the CDR3 is TGTGCCAGCCAGAGAGGCGATACGCAGTATTTT. Translation gives CASQRGDTQYF.